The source of this T cell receptor beta chain is a study of patients and donors after allogeneic stem cell transplantation. MiXCR was run by TCRdb on the RT-PCR reads, yielding one entry per CDR3 protein. The sample carries 190,000 or so distinct CDR3 sequences, 35% to 45% recorded once. Trimming at V came to 3 bases and at J to 2 bases, leaving 6 bases not matched to a gene. The CDR3 loop spans 15 amino acids. From germline, CDR1 is SGDLS and CDR2 YYNGEE. Sequenced material: blood, either unsorted or a sorted T cell fraction (not recorded which). V and J are TRBV9 and TRBJ1-2, with 8 positions matching TRBD1. The clonotype comes from a human donor who was either an allogeneic HSCT recipient or a stem cell or donor lymphocyte infusion donor (not recorded which). It is not recorded whose cells these are; they may come from a transplant donor. The CDR3 loop reads CASSEGQGGNYGYTF. CDR3 DNA: TGTGCCAGCAGCGAAGGACAGGGAGGAAACTATGGCTACACCTTC.